This entry lists 22 T cell receptor beta chains sequenced from one sample in a study of shared clonotypes between healthy human individuals. Sequencing was performed with immunoSEQ multiplex PCR; in TCRdb, only in-frame clones are kept and a portion is missing. The sample shows approximately 2.4 million clones, approximately 94% of them seen only once. Sequenced input: naive CD4+ T cells sorted from blood. Subset given: CD45RA+ positively selected. The receptor set was obtained from a man between 18 and 35 years old in good health.

The chain recombines TRBV28 with TRBJ2-7; TRBD2 matches at 11 bases. CDR1 and CDR2 (germline): MDHEN, SYDVKM. The CDR3 is 14 residues long. J was trimmed by 4 bases and V by 6 bases; bases with no gene match: 5. CDR3 sequence (DNA): TGTGCCAGCAGCAATAGCGGGGGGGCTTACGAGCAGTACTTC. Translated: CASSNSGGAYEQYF.

This rearrangement joins TRBV19 to TRBJ2-1; the match to TRBD2 covers 7 bases. J lost 2 bases, V lost 3 bases, and 4 bases had no gene match. Germline CDR1 and CDR2: LNHDA and SQIVND (reference sequence). The length of the CDR3 is 15 residues. The CDR3 DNA is TGTGCCAGTAGTATTTTCAGCGGGGCCTACAATGAGCAGTTCTTC. It encodes CASSIFSGAYNEQFF.

V gene TRBV5-4 combines with J gene TRBJ1-2; TRBD1 matches 9 bases. Germline CDR1 SGHNT, CDR2 YYREEE (reference sequence). There are 15 residues in the CDR3. The V segment lost 0 bases and the J segment 8 bases; nucleotides outside the gene matches: 8. CDR3 residues: CASSLGGTGGGGYTF. The CDR3 coding sequence is TGTGCCAGCAGCTTGGGTGGTACAGGGGGCGGCGGCTACACCTTC.

As to this clone: The same CDR3 arises from other DNA sequences in this sample as well. The chain recombines TRBV6-5 with TRBJ2-3; possibly TRBD2 for D (6 bases). Germline CDR1 is MNHEY and CDR2 is SVGAGI. This CDR3 is 14 amino acids long. Trimming pared 0 bases from V and 7 bases from J, leaving 11 bases between. CDR3 nucleotide sequence: TGTGCCAGCAGTTACTCGACCGGCGGGAATACGCAGTATTTT. This codes for CASSYSTGGNTQYF.

This chain links TRBV19 with TRBJ2-2; a possible D gene is TRBD2 (6 bases). V dropped 4 bases and J dropped 4 bases, with 13 bases sitting between them. CDR3 length equals 15 residues. From germline, CDR1 is LNHDA and CDR2 SQIVND (reference sequence). This CDR3 is CASSTGLLLTGELFF. Here the CDR3 DNA reads TGTGCCAGTAGTACGGGACTGCTACTCACCGGGGAGCTGTTTTTT.

This clone was counted a single time. The chain is built from TRBV7-9 and TRBJ1-2; D is unclear. Between the trimmed V and J ends, which lost 5 bases and 9 bases, there was a span of 13 bases. CDR1 SEHNR and CDR2 FQNEAQ come from the germline V gene (reference sequence). CDR3 length: 12 amino acids. Written as DNA, the CDR3 is TGTGCCAGCAGCCCTAGTAGCGGCCGCTACACCTTC. Translated, it gives CASSPSSGRYTF.

The CDR3 DNA is TGCGCCAGCAGCCAAGTCATACAGGGGGTCCACGAGCAGTACTTC. It specifies CASSQVIQGVHEQYF. The rearrangement joins TRBV4-3 to TRBJ2-7; TRBD1 agrees at 8 bases. This CDR3 is 15 amino acids long. V trimming: 1 base; J trimming: 5 bases; junction bases outside the gene matches: 7. Germline values: CDR1 LGHNA, CDR2 YSLEER.

The chain carries TRBV30 and TRBJ1-3; D gene uncertain. V was trimmed by 0 bases and J by 0 bases, leaving 24 bases between them. The CDR3 contains 20 residues. CDR1 is GTSNPN and CDR2 is SVGIG in the germline V gene (reference sequence). Here the CDR3 reads CAWSVGKIPGTTYSGNTIYF. In nucleotides, the CDR3 is TGTGCCTGGAGTGTCGGTAAAATTCCCGGAACGACGTACTCTGGAAACACCATATATTTT.

The V and J genes are TRBV12-5 and TRBJ1-3; D not resolved. Trimming took off 0 bases at V and 1 base at J, with 10 bases between the two ends. The germline V gene has CDR1 LGHNT and CDR2 FRNRAP. The CDR3 is made up of 16 amino acids. CDR3 amino acids: CASGLVPGFSGNTIYF. For the CDR3, the DNA is TGTGCTAGTGGTTTGGTACCGGGGTTTTCTGGAAACACCATATATTTT.

This sequence joins TRBV9 and TRBJ2-3; no clear D gene. The CDR3 is made up of 15 amino acids. V gave up 3 bases and J gave up 1 base, with 12 bases separating them. Germline CDR1 reads SGDLS; CDR2 reads YYNGEE. The CDR3 sequence is CASSDGSSGTDTQYF. The CDR3 DNA reads TGTGCCAGCAGCGATGGATCCTCGGGCACAGATACGCAGTATTTT.

CDR3 in amino acids: CAWSGLAVNEQFF. DNA of the CDR3: TGTGCCTGGAGTGGACTAGCGGTGAATGAGCAGTTCTTC. V usage is TRBV30 and J usage is TRBJ2-1; 9 bases are shared with TRBD2. This CDR3 is built from 13 residues. Trimming removed 1 base from V and 7 bases from J; junction bases left unmatched: 2. Germline V CDR1 and CDR2: GTSNPN, SVGIG (reference sequence). The full variable domain, its missing parts supplied by reference TRBV30 and TRBJ2-1, is SQTIHQWPATLVQPVGSPLSLECTVEGTSNPNLYWYRQAAGRGLQLLFYSVGIGQISSEVPQNLSASRPQDRQFILSSKKLLLSDSGFYLCAWSGLAVNEQFFGPGTRLTVL.

The chain carries TRBV6-5 and TRBJ2-7; D is uncertain. The germline V gene has CDR1 MNHEY and CDR2 SVGAGI. This CDR3 has 12 amino acids. V was trimmed by 5 bases and J by 2 bases, leaving 7 bases between them. In nucleotides, the CDR3 is TGTGCCAGCAGTCGGCGACCCTACGAGCAGTACTTC. This translates into CASSRRPYEQYF.

The chain employs TRBV7-2 and TRBJ2-1; TRBD2 agrees at 8 bases. In germline, CDR1 is SGHTA, CDR2 FQGNSA. Trimming removed 4 bases from V and 8 bases from J; junction bases left unmatched: 4. The CDR3 covers 13 residues. The CDR3 DNA sequence: TGTGCCAGCAGCTCAAGCGGGGGCTATGAGCAGTTCTTC. Its translation: CASSSSGGYEQFF.

This clone was seen once. The genes are TRBV10-3 and TRBJ1-2, with 7 bases identical to TRBD1. J was trimmed by 6 bases and V by 4 bases; bases with no gene match: 2. From germline, CDR1 is ENHRY and CDR2 SYGVKD. The CDR3 covers 12 residues. The CDR3 loop reads CAISAGGDGYTF. CDR3 in DNA: TGTGCCATCAGTGCAGGGGGGGATGGCTACACCTTC.

V gene TRBV11-2 combines with J gene TRBJ2-3; D tentatively reads TRBD1 or TRBD2 (5 bases each). The CDR3 totals 14 residues. Between the trimmed V and J ends, which lost 5 bases and 2 bases, there was a span of 11 bases. CDR1 SGHAT and CDR2 FQNNGV come from the germline V gene. CDR3 bases: TGTGCCAGCAGCCCTGGGACCAACACAGATACGCAGTATTTT. It yields the protein CASSPGTNTDTQYF. Filled out from reference TRBV11-2 and TRBJ2-3, the complete variable domain reads EAGVAQSPRYKIIEKRQSVAFWCNPISGHATLYWYQQILGQGPKLLIQFQNNGVVDDSQLPKDRFSAERLKGVDSTLKIQPAKLEDSAVYLCASSPGTNTDTQYFGPGTRLTVL.

V gene TRBV5-4 combines with J gene TRBJ2-7; 9 bases are a match to TRBD2. Per germline, CDR1 SGHNT and CDR2 YYREEE (reference sequence). V lost 3 bases and J lost 3; bases outside the gene matches: 7. This CDR3 is 15 amino acids long. CDR3 loop: CASSSGGSGSYEQYF. The CDR3 DNA follows: TGTGCCAGCAGCTCCGGTGGTAGCGGGAGCTACGAGCAGTACTTC.

The rearrangement joins TRBV4-1 to TRBJ2-1; 8 bases map to TRBD2. The CDR3 sequence is 15 residues long. The J segment lost 7 bases and the V segment lost 4 bases, leaving 9 bases of the junction unmatched. CDR1 is MGHRA and CDR2 is YSYEKL in the germline V gene. The DNA for the CDR3 is TGCGCCAGCAGCCCCTTGGGGACTAGACCGAATGAGCAGTTCTTC. It encodes CASSPLGTRPNEQFF.

Comments on this clone: The junction does not match germline at one end; this may be a read error. V gene TRBV6-1 combines with J gene TRBJ2-5; TRBD2 is a possible D gene (6 bases). This CDR3 spans 13 amino acids. The germline CDR1 and CDR2 sequences are MNHNS and SASEGT. CDR3 sequence reads: CASSEASGRQVDF. Here the CDR3 DNA reads TGTGCCAGCAGTGAAGCGTCGGGGAGGCAGGTGGACTTC.

The chain carries TRBV10-3 and TRBJ2-7; 10 bases are shared with TRBD2. Germline CDR1 reads ENHRY; CDR2 reads SYGVKD. The CDR3 covers 15 residues. Germline trimming cut 3 bases from V and 1 base from J; bases unmatched to any gene: 3. This CDR3 is CAISDGLAESYEQYF. In DNA, the CDR3 is TGTGCCATCAGTGACGGACTAGCGGAGTCCTACGAGCAGTACTTC.

The chain links TRBV5-1 to TRBJ2-7, with TRBD1 as a possible D gene (6 bases). Germline loops: CDR1 SGHRS, CDR2 YFSETQ. V was shortened by 4 bases and J by 4 bases, with 15 bases between the two germline ends. This CDR3 has 14 amino acids. CDR3 in amino acids: CASSQDSDFYEQYF. CDR3 coding DNA: TGCGCCAGCAGCCAGGACAGCGATTTTTACGAGCAGTACTTC.

This chain joins TRBV21-1 and TRBJ1-1. TRBV21-1 is listed as a pseudogene. This CDR3 has 16 amino acids. CDR3 in amino acids: CASSKEKRGTNTEAFF. Here the CDR3 DNA reads TGTGCCAGCAGCAAAGAGAAGAGAGGAACAAACACTGAAGCTTTCTTT.

V and J are TRBV30 and TRBJ1-1; no clear D gene. The CDR3 covers 11 residues. V was shortened by 7 bases and J by 2 bases, with 8 bases between the two germline ends. CDR1 is GTSNPN, CDR2 SVGIG, per germline (reference sequence). CDR3 in amino acids: CAFLQNTEAFF. The DNA for the CDR3 is TGTGCCTTTTTACAAAACACTGAAGCTTTCTTT.